The next 9 T cell receptor beta chains were all read from a single sample in a study of T cell repertoires in cytomegalovirus infection. These receptors have no identified antigens. TCRdb fed the reads into MiXCR, producing one record per CDR3 protein. The sample carries approximately 300,000 distinct CDR3 sequences, just under 30% recorded once. The sequencing used cultured PBMCs, collected from culture after CMV antigen stimulation. Receptors originate from a human donor in good health (CMV status not recorded). Some clones in this sample may be carry-over from other donors' samples.

At least ten counts were recorded for this clonotype. The rearrangement joins TRBV7-2 to TRBJ1-1; the D is unclear. The germline V gene has CDR1 SGHTA and CDR2 FQGNSA. V lost 2 bases and J 7 bases, leaving 5 bases between the germline ends. This CDR3 region has 11 residues. The CDR3 nucleotides read TGTGCCAGCAGCTTAAGATATGAAGCTTTCTTT. Encoded protein: CASSLRYEAFF.

This clonotype was detected a few times. The chain carries TRBV19 and TRBJ2-5, with 10 bases identical to TRBD1. The CDR3 runs to 14 residues. The germline V gene has CDR1 LNHDA and CDR2 SQIVND (reference sequence). J gave up 4 bases and V 5 bases, and 4 bases lay outside the gene matches. The CDR3 sequence is CASSSGTGVETQYF. CDR3 nucleotides: TGTGCCAGTAGTTCCGGGACAGGGGTAGAGACCCAGTACTTC. Looking up the rest from reference TRBV19 and TRBJ2-5 gives the full variable domain: DGGITQSPKYLFRKEGQNVTLSCEQNLNHDAMYWYRQDPGQGLRLIYYSQIVNDFQKGDIAEGYSVSREKKESFPLTVTSAQKNPTAFYLCASSSGTGVETQYFGPGTRLLVL.

This clonotype has just a few counts. V usage is TRBV6-6 and J usage is TRBJ2-7; TRBD2 aligns across 7 bases. V lost 0 bases to trimming and J lost 1 base; unmatched junction nucleotides: 6. Germline CDR1 reads MNHNY; CDR2 reads SVGAGI (reference sequence). The length of the CDR3 is 16 residues. DNA for the CDR3: TGTGCCAGCAGTTACTCACGCGGGAGTAGGTCCTACGAGCAGTACTTC. Translating it yields CASSYSRGSRSYEQYF.

This chain connects TRBV7-2 to TRBJ2-2; either TRBD1 or TRBD2 may supply D (6 bases each). The length of the CDR3 is 15 residues. In germline, CDR1 is SGHTA, CDR2 FQGNSA. The V end was cut by 5 bases, the J end by 4 bases, with 14 bases between. In DNA form, the CDR3 reads TGTGCCAGCAGCCTCCGAGGAGGGGGCACCGGGGAGCTGTTTTTT. Translation: CASSLRGGGTGELFF.

This clonotype showed up just a few times. The chain has TRBV7-4 and TRBJ2-5; 7 positions match TRBD2. The CDR3 covers 17 residues. V was clipped by 5 bases and J by 1 base; unmatched bases: 13. The V gene's germline CDR1 is SGHVT and CDR2 SQSDAQ. The CDR3 loop is CASSGEGSGGPQETQYF. In DNA form, the CDR3 reads TGTGCCAGCAGCGGAGAGGGTTCGGGAGGCCCCCAAGAGACCCAGTACTTC. The full variable domain, completed using reference TRBV7-4 and TRBJ2-5, is GAGVSQSPRYKVAKRGRDVALRCDSISGHVTLYWYRQTLGQGSEVLTYSQSDAQRDKSGRPSGRFSAERPERSVSTLKIQRTEQGDSAVYLCASSGEGSGGPQETQYFGPGTRLLVL.

The chain carries TRBV28 and TRBJ1-5; no clear D gene. The CDR3 has 12 amino acids. Germline loops: CDR1 MDHEN, CDR2 SYDVKM. V gave up 8 bases and J gave up 7 bases, with 12 bases separating them. The DNA of the CDR3 is TGTGCCAGCGCGGAATTGGGACAGCCCCAGCATTTT. It yields the protein CASAELGQPQHF.

The chain joins TRBV4-2 to TRBJ2-7; 8 bases are shared with TRBD2. V lost 0 bases and J lost 2; bases outside the gene matches: 6. CDR1 and CDR2 from the germline V gene are LGHNA and YNFKEQ. CDR3 length: 16 amino acids. CDR3 amino acids: CASSQEGIAGPYEQYF. CDR3 DNA sequence: TGTGCCAGCAGCCAAGAGGGGATAGCGGGGCCCTACGAGCAGTACTTC.

The J gene is TRBJ2-5, the V gene TRBV29-1, with no clear D. Germline V gives CDR1 SQVTM, CDR2 ANQGSEA. V was cut by 7 bases and J by 5 bases, with 23 bases left in between. The CDR3 loop spans 15 amino acids. The CDR3 DNA is TGCAGCGGAGAGGCCCTGTACGCAACTCGGGAGACCCAGTACTTC. This translates into CSGEALYATRETQYF.

CDR3 nucleotide sequence: TGTGCCAGCAGCCAAGGATTTGGTAGTACCGGGGAGCTGTTTTTT. Translated, it gives CASSQGFGSTGELFF. The chain combines TRBV4-2 with TRBJ2-2; D is undetermined. Germline V gene data show CDR1 as LGHNA and CDR2 as YNFKEQ. V lost 1 base to trimming and J lost 5 bases, with 11 bases between them. CDR3 length: 15 amino acids.